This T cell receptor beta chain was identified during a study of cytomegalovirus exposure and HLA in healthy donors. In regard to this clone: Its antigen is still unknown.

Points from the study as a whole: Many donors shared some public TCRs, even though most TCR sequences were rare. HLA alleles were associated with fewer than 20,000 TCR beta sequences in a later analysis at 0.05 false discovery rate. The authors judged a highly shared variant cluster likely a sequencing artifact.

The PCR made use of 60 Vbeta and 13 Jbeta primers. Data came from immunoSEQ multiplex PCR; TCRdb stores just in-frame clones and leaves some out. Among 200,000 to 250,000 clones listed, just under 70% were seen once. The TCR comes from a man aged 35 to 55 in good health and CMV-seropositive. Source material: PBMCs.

This chain's CDR3 is CASRTGGDEQPQHF. The CDR3 bases are TGTGCCAGCAGGACGGGGGGCGATGAACAGCCCCAGCATTTT. This sequence joins TRBV6-6 and TRBJ1-5; TRBD1 is a possible D gene (6 bases). The CDR3 length is 14 residues. Trimming removed 6 bases at V and 7 bases at J, with 16 bases between. The germline V gene encodes CDR1 MNHNY and CDR2 SVGAGI (reference sequence).